These 28 T cell receptor beta chains came from one sample sequenced in a study of blood T cell repertoires in COVID-19. The method was immunoSEQ multiplex PCR; TCRdb's version includes in-frame clones alone and lacks a portion of them. The repertoire holds 90,000 or so clones, with approximately 80% as singletons. Sequencing input: peripheral blood. These TCRs come from a man aged 55-75 years with acute or convalescent COVID-19.

This rearrangement joins TRBV2 to TRBJ1-3, with 11 bases lining up with TRBD1. The CDR3 consists of 15 residues. From germline, CDR1 is SNHLY and CDR2 FYNNEI. V lost 5 bases and J lost 4; bases outside the gene matches: 4. The CDR3 is CASSLRTGGGNTIYF. The CDR3 DNA follows: TGTGCCAGCAGTCTCCGGACAGGGGGCGGAAACACCATATATTTT.

The table lists this clone with a count of one. The chain couples TRBV6-4 to TRBJ1-6; a weak D match, TRBD1 (6 bases). The germline V gene has CDR1 MRHNA and CDR2 SNTAGT. V lost 0 bases and J 9 bases, leaving 6 bases between the germline ends. The CDR3 runs to 13 residues. The CDR3, as DNA: TGTGCCAGCAGTGACTCGGACAGTTCACCCCTCCACTTT. It translates to CASSDSDSSPLHF.

The genes are TRBV14 and TRBJ1-2; D is unclear. Trimming took 0 bases from V and 1 from J, leaving 6 bases between them. The CDR3 contains 14 residues. The germline V gene has CDR1 SGHDN and CDR2 FVKESK. CDR3 sequence (DNA): TGTGCCAGCAGCCAAGACAGGTTTAACTATGGCTACACCTTC. Translating gives CASSQDRFNYGYTF.

This clone was picked up a small number of times. At one end, the junction sequence differs from germline, possibly due to a read error. V and J are TRBV7-7 and TRBJ2-2; 13 bases are shared with TRBD2. The CDR3 covers 17 residues. Looked up from germline, CDR1 is SSHAT and CDR2 is FNYEAQ (reference sequence). CDR3 DNA: TGTGCTAGCAGCTCGACTAGCGGGGGGCCGAACACCGGGGAGCTGTTTTTT. Its protein is CASSSTSGGPNTGELFF.

The V and J genes are TRBV28 and TRBJ1-4, with D perhaps matching TRBD1 (5 bases). V lost 5 bases and J lost 14, with 18 bases in between. This CDR3 has 13 residues. Germline V gene data show CDR1 as MDHEN and CDR2 as SYDVKM. The CDR3 DNA reads TGTGCCAGCAGTCTGGGGGGGTTCTCGGGGCTGTTTTTT. Its protein is CASSLGGFSGLFF.

The chain links TRBV2 to TRBJ1-2; 8 positions match TRBD1. V was pared by 8 bases and J by 4 bases, with 6 bases of the junction left unmatched. The length of the CDR3 is 13 residues. The germline gives CDR1 SNHLY, CDR2 FYNNEI. The CDR3 DNA reads as TGTGCCAGCCACAGGGGGATTAGCTATGGCTACACCTTC. Protein product: CASHRGISYGYTF.

The sample holds a few counts of this clone. The CDR3 here is CASKIPGSNQPQHF. CDR3 nucleotides: TGTGCCAGCAAAATTCCAGGTAGCAATCAGCCCCAGCATTTT. The V and J genes are TRBV2 and TRBJ1-5; unclear D gene. The CDR3 runs 14 residues. V lost 7 bases, J lost 0 bases, and 10 bases lay in between. Per the germline V gene, CDR1 is SNHLY and CDR2 is FYNNEI.

This clone showed up just once. The V call is TRBV3-1 (or the pseudogene TRBV3-2), the J call TRBJ2-3, with 14 bases fitting TRBD2. The CDR3 totals 15 residues. Germline CDR1 is LGHDT and CDR2 is YNNKEL (reference sequence). V dropped 1 base and J dropped 6; count of bases not matched to a gene: 0. The CDR3 nucleotides read TGTGCCAGCAGCCAAGGGACTAGCGGGGGGGATACGCAGTATTTT. Its translation: CASSQGTSGGDTQYF.

The chain uses TRBV5-8 and TRBJ1-1, with 9 bases fitting TRBD1. The length of the CDR3 is 15 residues. V trimming: 5 bases; J trimming: 0 bases; junction bases outside the gene matches: 5. Germline V lookup: CDR1 SGHTS, CDR2 YDEGEE. The CDR3 sequence: CASSINRGLNTEAFF. The CDR3 DNA follows: TGTGCCAGCAGTATAAACAGGGGGCTGAACACTGAAGCTTTCTTT.

The CDR3 reads CASSFRRGGSTDTQYF. CDR3 DNA sequence: TGTGCCAGCAGCTTTAGGCGGGGGGGAAGCACAGATACGCAGTATTTT. The chain couples TRBV11-2 to TRBJ2-3; 9 nucleotides agree with TRBD2. The V segment lost 3 bases and the J segment 0 bases; nucleotides outside the gene matches: 4. The CDR3 is 16 amino acids. The germline CDR1 and CDR2 sequences are SGHAT and FQNNGV. Supplemented by reference TRBV11-2 and TRBJ2-3, the full variable domain reads EAGVAQSPRYKIIEKRQSVAFWCNPISGHATLYWYQQILGQGPKLLIQFQNNGVVDDSQLPKDRFSAERLKGVDSTLKIQPAKLEDSAVYLCASSFRRGGSTDTQYFGPGTRLTVL.

In DNA form, the CDR3 reads TGTGCCAGCATTGGCAGGGATTCCTATAATTCACCCCTCCACTTT. Residues: CASIGRDSYNSPLHF. J is TRBJ1-6 and V is TRBV6-5; the D gene is possibly TRBD1 (5 bases). The CDR3 runs to 15 residues. V gave up 7 bases and J gave up 1 base, with 11 bases separating them. Germline V gives CDR1 MNHEY, CDR2 SVGAGI.

This chain uses TRBV9 with TRBJ1-2; maybe TRBD1 (6 bases). The CDR3 contains 15 residues. Trimming shortened V by 0 bases and J by 7 bases, and 16 bases separated the two germline ends. Germline CDR1 and CDR2: SGDLS and YYNGEE. DNA of the CDR3: TGTGCCAGCAGCGTAGGAACAGGGCGGAGGTCTGGCTACACCTTC. Translation gives CASSVGTGRRSGYTF.

The chain uses TRBV28 and TRBJ1-5; no clear D gene. Germline loops: CDR1 MDHEN, CDR2 SYDVKM. The CDR3 is 15 residues long. V lost 5 bases to trimming and J lost 2 bases, with 13 bases between them. The CDR3 nucleotides are TGTGCCAGCAGTCGTGGAGAGTCCGGCAATCAGCCCCAGCATTTT. As protein: CASSRGESGNQPQHF.

This sequence joins TRBV28 and TRBJ2-3; D might be TRBD1 (6 bases). V gave up 3 bases and J gave up 0 bases, with 19 bases separating them. Germline loops: CDR1 MDHEN, CDR2 SYDVKM. The CDR3 extends over 18 amino acids. CDR3 DNA: TGTGCCAGCAGTTTTACGATGTTCAGGGGCCCTAGCACAGATACGCAGTATTTT. Protein sequence: CASSFTMFRGPSTDTQYF.

The chain joins TRBV5-5 to TRBJ2-1, with a weak D call TRBD1 (5 bases). Trimming removed 0 bases at V and 7 bases at J, with 14 bases between. This CDR3 spans 15 amino acids. The germline V gene has CDR1 SGHKS and CDR2 YYEKEE (reference sequence). CDR3 region: CASSLVQGWRNEQFF. The CDR3 DNA is TGTGCCAGCAGCTTGGTCCAGGGATGGCGAAATGAGCAGTTCTTC.

The V gene is TRBV25-1, the J gene TRBJ1-4; D call uncertain. The CDR3 extends over 14 amino acids. The germline V gene has CDR1 MGHDK and CDR2 SYGVNS. V was pared by 0 bases and J by 8 bases, with 10 bases between. For the CDR3, the DNA is TGTGCCAGCAGTGAATACAGCGGGAGCGAAAAACTGTTTTTT. Translating gives CASSEYSGSEKLFF.

V gene TRBV19 combines with J gene TRBJ2-1, with 7 positions matching TRBD1. Trimming cost V 11 bases and J 8 bases; bases outside gene matches: 24. There are 17 residues in the CDR3. CDR1 is LNHDA, CDR2 SQIVND, per germline (reference sequence). CDR3 region: CALPEGDRGQRGDEQFF. Here the CDR3 DNA reads TGTGCCCTCCCCGAAGGAGACCGGGGACAGCGAGGCGATGAGCAGTTCTTC.

The V call is TRBV6-2 or TRBV6-3, the J call TRBJ1-6; 7 bases are shared with TRBD1. Germline CDR1 and CDR2: MNHEY and SVGEGT. V lost 5 bases and J lost 7; bases outside the gene matches: 8. The CDR3 extends over 15 amino acids. CDR3 DNA sequence: TGTGCCAGCAGTCGCGGCGACAGGGTAAATTCACCCCTCCACTTT. Protein product: CASSRGDRVNSPLHF.

The chain employs TRBV7-2 and TRBJ2-1, with D tentatively TRBD1 (5 bases). Germline V gene lookup returns CDR1 SGHTA and CDR2 FQGNSA. V was shortened by 1 base and J by 6 bases, with 16 bases between the two germline ends. The CDR3 runs to 16 residues. CDR3 sequence: CASSLGQGSRGNEQFF. CDR3 coding DNA: TGTGCCAGCAGCTTAGGCCAGGGCAGTCGAGGCAATGAGCAGTTCTTC.

J is TRBJ2-7 and V is TRBV7-9, with a possible D match to TRBD1 (6 bases). Between the trimmed V and J ends, which lost 1 base and 1 base, there was a span of 14 bases. CDR1 and CDR2 from the germline V gene are SEHNR and FQNEAQ (reference sequence). The CDR3 contains 16 residues. The CDR3 loop is CASSLETGFISYEQYF. The CDR3 region has the DNA TGTGCCAGCAGCTTAGAAACAGGGTTTATTTCCTACGAGCAGTACTTC.

The rearrangement links TRBV7-8 to TRBJ2-7, with 10 bases fitting TRBD2. V trimming: 3 bases; J trimming: 7 bases; junction bases outside the gene matches: 12. From germline, CDR1 is SGHVS and CDR2 FQNEAQ. CDR3 length: 16 amino acids. CDR3 amino acids: CASSLGAASGGGEQYV. In nucleotides, the CDR3 is TGTGCCAGCAGCTTGGGGGCGGCTAGCGGGGGCGGGGAGCAGTACGTC.

The chain employs TRBV29-1 and TRBJ1-4; TRBD1 matches at 11 bases. Germline lookup yields CDR1 SQVTM and CDR2 ANQGSEA. CDR3 size: 15 residues. Germline trimming cut 6 bases from V and 3 bases from J; bases unmatched to any gene: 6. CDR3 DNA sequence: TGCAGCGTGAGGACAGGGGGCGTATCTAATGAAAAACTGTTTTTT. It translates to CSVRTGGVSNEKLFF. Looking up the rest from reference TRBV29-1 and TRBJ1-4 gives the full variable domain: SAVISQKPSRDICQRGTSLTIQCQVDSQVTMMFWYRQQPGQSLTLIATANQGSEATYESGFVIDKFPISRPNLTFSTLTVSNMSPEDSSIYLCSVRTGGVSNEKLFFGSGTQLSVL.

The rearrangement uses TRBV9 and TRBJ1-3, with D possibly matching TRBD1 (6 bases). The CDR3 is 17 residues long. V was shortened by 0 bases and J by 0 bases, with 13 bases between the two germline ends. Germline V lookup: CDR1 SGDLS, CDR2 YYNGEE. The CDR3 bases are TGTGCCAGCAGCGTAGACCCAGGGGCCCGCTCTGGAAACACCATATATTTT. It codes for CASSVDPGARSGNTIYF.

The sample holds a few counts of this clone. The CDR3 here is CASRKRGDYNEQFF. The CDR3 DNA follows: TGTGCCAGCAGGAAGCGGGGGGACTACAATGAGCAGTTCTTC. The chain combines TRBV2 with TRBJ2-1, with 9 positions matching TRBD2. Germline CDR1 SNHLY, CDR2 FYNNEI. There are 14 residues in the CDR3. V gave up 6 bases and J gave up 3 bases; unmatched junction bases: 3.

The chain joins TRBV19 to TRBJ2-5, with D maybe TRBD1 (5 bases). Germline V gene lookup returns CDR1 LNHDA and CDR2 SQIVND (reference sequence). V was shortened by 4 bases and J by 0 bases, with 12 bases between the two germline ends. The CDR3 spans 15 residues. For the CDR3, the DNA is TGTGCCAGTAGTAAACAGGTTCTGTACCAAGAGACCCAGTACTTC. It encodes CASSKQVLYQETQYF.

The rearrangement joins TRBV3-1 (or the pseudogene TRBV3-2) to TRBJ2-1; 8 nucleotides align to TRBD2. With V trimmed by 6 bases and J by 4 bases, 11 bases remained unmatched. The germline V gene has CDR1 LGHDT and CDR2 YNNKEL (reference sequence). The CDR3 is 16 residues long. Written as DNA, the CDR3 is TGTGCCAGCAGGCGGGCGGTGAGCGGGGGTTACAATGAGCAGTTCTTC. Translated: CASRRAVSGGYNEQFF.

This clone has just one count. This chain connects TRBV4-2 to TRBJ1-4; D remains ambiguous. The CDR3 is 17 amino acids. Trimming cost V 4 bases and J 8 bases, with 23 bases left between them. Germline V gene data show CDR1 as LGHNA and CDR2 as YNFKEQ. The CDR3 DNA reads as TGTGCCAGCAGCCCCCAAAGACCGGGAGGGAGGCGGGAAAAACTGTTTTTT. Its protein is CASSPQRPGGRREKLFF.

This clone was seen only once. V is TRBV2 and J is TRBJ1-2; D remains unclear. The CDR3 is 11 residues long. The germline V gene encodes CDR1 SNHLY and CDR2 FYNNEI. Trimming took off 1 base at V and 13 bases at J, with 10 bases between the two ends. As DNA, the CDR3 is TGTGCCAGCAGTGAAGGTCCCCTCCCCACCTTC. This translates into CASSEGPLPTF.